These T cell receptor beta chains were read from a single sample in a study of cytomegalovirus exposure and HLA in healthy donors. Measured with immunoSEQ multiplex PCR; TCRdb has only the in-frame clones, and not every one. Here the sample spans over 100,000 clones, more than 75% being singletons. Input material: PBMCs. The receptors were gathered from a woman aged 18-30 years in good health and CMV-seropositive. Both conserved end residues are part of each CDR3. D genes are given only for firm matches. The size field is filled for only some rows; it gives once, few, many or a size class.

V: TRBV27; J: TRBJ2-7; size: -; D: TRBD2; CDR3: CASSFTLAGTYEQYF; DNA: TGTGCCAGCAGTTTTACGCTAGCGGGGACCTACGAGCAGTACTTC
V: TRBV10-3; J: TRBJ2-3; size: few; D: TRBD1; CDR3: CAISEIDRDTDTQYF; DNA: TGTGCCATCAGTGAAATAGACAGGGACACAGATACGCAGTATTTT
V: TRBV30; J: TRBJ1-4; size: few; D: -; CDR3: CAWSVGVDNEKLFF; DNA: TGTGCCTGGAGTGTAGGAGTCGATAATGAAAAACTGTTTTTT
V: TRBV2; J: TRBJ1-1; size: -; D: TRBD1; CDR3: CASSRTGMNTEAFF; DNA: TGTGCCAGCAGCCGGACAGGAATGAACACTGAAGCTTTCTTT
V: TRBV5-1; J: TRBJ1-1; size: few; D: -; CDR3: CASSLTSAQNTEAFF; DNA: TGCGCCAGCAGCCTTACCAGTGCCCAGAACACTGAAGCTTTCTTT
V: TRBV19; J: TRBJ2-7; size: -; D: -; CDR3: CASSTGGEQYF; DNA: TGTGCCAGTAGTACAGGGGGGGAGCAGTACTTC
V: TRBV7-2; J: TRBJ1-1; size: -; D: -; CDR3: CASSLGGRLRTEAFF; DNA: TGTGCCAGCAGCTTAGGTGGCAGGCTCAGGACTGAAGCTTTCTTT
V: TRBV5-6; J: TRBJ2-7; size: once; D: -; CDR3: CASSLGSGSYEQYF; DNA: TGTGCCAGCAGCTTGGGTAGCGGCAGCTACGAGCAGTACTTC
V: TRBV5-6; J: TRBJ2-5; size: -; D: TRBD2; CDR3: CASSGVLAGPQETQYF; DNA: TGTGCCAGCAGCGGTGTCCTAGCGGGGCCTCAAGAGACCCAGTACTTC
V: TRBV30; J: TRBJ2-1; size: -; D: TRBD2; CDR3: CAWSVGSSGSVNEQFF; DNA: TGTGCCTGGAGTGTAGGTTCTAGCGGGAGTGTCAATGAGCAGTTCTTC
V: TRBV7-9; J: TRBJ1-2; size: -; D: -; CDR3: CASSWGGGAYGYTF; DNA: TGTGCCAGCAGCTGGGGAGGGGGTGCCTATGGCTACACCTTC
V: TRBV29-1; J: TRBJ2-2; size: -; D: TRBD1; CDR3: CSCNRGNTGELFF; DNA: TGCAGCTGTAACAGGGGGAACACCGGGGAGCTGTTTTTT
V: TRBV7-9; J: TRBJ2-7; size: once; D: -; CDR3: CASSLSGNSYEQYF; DNA: TGTGCCAGCAGCTTAAGCGGAAACTCCTACGAGCAGTACTTC
V: TRBV2; J: TRBJ1-1; size: -; D: TRBD1; CDR3: CARAGGLNTEAFF; DNA: TGTGCCAGAGCAGGGGGTTTGAACACTGAAGCTTTCTTT
V: TRBV28; J: TRBJ2-7; size: -; D: TRBD2; CDR3: CASLTSGDRYEQYF; DNA: TGTGCCAGCCTTACTAGCGGGGACCGCTACGAGCAGTACTTC
V: TRBV25-1; J: TRBJ2-7; size: once; D: -; CDR3: CASRSSAVEQYF; DNA: TGTGCCAGCAGGTCTAGTGCCGTCGAGCAGTACTTC
V: TRBV7-6; J: TRBJ2-5; size: -; D: -; CDR3: CASSLWRPQETQYF; DNA: TGTGCCAGCAGCTTATGGCGGCCCCAAGAGACCCAGTACTTC
V: TRBV7-9; J: TRBJ2-7; size: -; D: TRBD2; CDR3: CASSLEPSGGTREQYF; DNA: TGTGCCAGCAGCTTAGAGCCTAGCGGGGGGACCCGGGAGCAGTACTTC
V: TRBV6-1; J: TRBJ2-1; size: -; D: -; CDR3: CASSGGDYNEQFF; DNA: TGTGCCAGCAGTGGGGGGGATTACAATGAGCAGTTCTTC
V: TRBV9; J: TRBJ1-1; size: -; D: TRBD1; CDR3: CASSPGTGTEAFF; DNA: TGTGCCAGCAGCCCCGGGACAGGGACCGAAGCTTTCTTT
V: TRBV11-2; J: TRBJ1-1; size: once; D: -; CDR3: CASSLAPGIAEAFF; DNA: TGTGCCAGCAGCTTAGCCCCGGGGATTGCTGAAGCTTTCTTT
V: TRBV6-1; J: TRBJ1-4; size: few; D: TRBD1; CDR3: CASSRTGTNEKLFF; DNA: TGTGCCAGCAGCAGGACAGGTACTAATGAAAAACTGTTTTTT
V: TRBV5-6; J: TRBJ2-7; size: -; D: TRBD1; CDR3: CASSPGTGDLNEQYF; DNA: TGTGCCAGCAGCCCCGGGACAGGGGACCTGAACGAGCAGTACTTC
V: TRBV19; J: TRBJ2-3; size: -; D: -; CDR3: CASQRERSTDTQYF; DNA: TGTGCCAGCCAAAGAGAGAGGAGCACAGATACGCAGTATTTT
V: TRBV7-3; J: TRBJ2-1; size: once; D: -; CDR3: CASSSRPLNEQFF; DNA: TGTGCCAGCAGCTCGCGTCCCCTTAATGAGCAGTTCTTC